Following are 32 T cell receptor beta chains from one sample sequenced in a study of blood T cell repertoires in COVID-19. Produced via immunoSEQ multiplex PCR; TCRdb's table is partial and in-frame only. This table holds 130,000 to 150,000 clones, approximately 82% found once. Sequencing was carried out using peripheral blood. These receptors originate from a man in his sixties with active or convalescent COVID-19.

This clone has only a few counts. The J gene is TRBJ1-1, the V gene TRBV19, with 7 bases identical to TRBD1. The trim removed 5 bases at V and 2 bases at J, leaving 5 bases unmatched. Germline-derived CDR1 and CDR2 are LNHDA and SQIVND (reference sequence). The CDR3 is made up of 14 amino acids. The CDR3 protein is CASSPGQLNTEAFF. In DNA, the CDR3 is TGTGCCAGTAGTCCGGGACAGTTAAACACTGAAGCTTTCTTT.

The chain couples TRBV7-2 to TRBJ1-1; the D gene is possibly TRBD1 (5 bases). This CDR3 spans 13 amino acids. The V gene lost 5 bases and the J gene lost 2 bases, with 9 bases spanning the gap. CDR1 is SGHTA and CDR2 is FQGNSA in the germline V gene. The CDR3 nucleotides are TGTGCCAGCAGCCGACAGCCTAACACTGAAGCTTTCTTT. Its protein product is CASSRQPNTEAFF. The full variable domain, completed using reference TRBV7-2 and TRBJ1-1, is GAGVSQSPSNKVTEKGKDVELRCDPISGHTALYWYRQSLGQGLEFLIYFQGNSAPDKSGLPSDRFSAERTGGSVSTLTIQRTQQEDSAVYLCASSRQPNTEAFFGQGTRLTVV.

This clone has just a few counts. The chain is built from TRBV7-9 and TRBJ1-2; D call uncertain. Germline CDR1 is SEHNR and CDR2 is FQNEAQ (reference sequence). The CDR3 loop spans 11 amino acids. The germline V and J ends were trimmed by 1 base and 8 bases, with 5 bases remaining between them. The CDR3 DNA is TGTGCCAGCAGCTTAGTATCCGGCTACACCTTC. It is translated as CASSLVSGYTF.

The chain recombines TRBV7-8 with TRBJ1-5; possibly TRBD1 for D (6 bases). From germline, CDR1 is SGHVS and CDR2 FQNEAQ. This CDR3 comprises 15 residues. With 4 bases removed from V and 0 bases from J, the gap between germline ends came to 10 bases. CDR3 DNA sequence: TGTGCCAGCAGCTCTCGACAGGTTAGCAATCAGCCCCAGCATTTT. Encoded protein: CASSSRQVSNQPQHF.

This chain joins TRBV6-5 and TRBJ2-3; TRBD2 might be the D (5 bases). Trimming removed 0 bases from V and 2 bases from J, with 9 bases in between. Germline CDR1 MNHEY, CDR2 SVGAGI. The CDR3 is 15 amino acids. CDR3 protein: CASSYSQTNTDTQYF. The CDR3 coding sequence is TGTGCCAGCAGTTACTCCCAGACTAACACAGATACGCAGTATTTT.

This clone was detected a few times. The chain couples TRBV19 to TRBJ2-6; D gene ambiguous. The ends were cut back, 10 bases at V and 0 bases at J, with 10 bases in the middle. This CDR3 has 14 amino acids. Germline CDR1 reads LNHDA; CDR2 reads SQIVND (reference sequence). The CDR3 sequence is CATQQSSGANVLTF. The CDR3 region has the DNA TGTGCCACCCAACAGAGCTCTGGGGCCAACGTCCTGACTTTC.

This chain connects TRBV7-9 to TRBJ1-5; a weak D match, TRBD1 (6 bases). This CDR3 spans 16 amino acids. Trimming removed 4 bases from V and 4 bases from J, with 17 bases in between. Germline V gives CDR1 SEHNR, CDR2 FQNEAQ (reference sequence). For the CDR3, the DNA is TGTGCCAGCAGCTCAACAGGGACATCCCGAAATCAGCCCCAGCATTTT. This translates into CASSSTGTSRNQPQHF.

V gene TRBV30 combines with J gene TRBJ2-2; 7 bases fit TRBD2. The CDR3 is 15 amino acids. After removal of 1 base from V and 4 bases from J, the junction contained 6 bases not matched to a gene. Germline lookup yields CDR1 GTSNPN and CDR2 SVGIG (reference sequence). The CDR3 DNA is TGTGCCTGGAGTGGGGCAGCGGGAACCACCGGGGAGCTGTTTTTT. Protein sequence: CAWSGAAGTTGELFF.

This rearrangement joins TRBV12-5 to TRBJ2-5; a weak D match, TRBD2 (5 bases). There are 15 residues in the CDR3. Trimming cost V 1 base and J 5 bases, with 14 bases left between them. From germline, CDR1 is LGHNT and CDR2 FRNRAP. CDR3 loop: CASGLDSASSETQYF. The CDR3 region has the DNA TGTGCTAGTGGTTTGGATAGCGCTTCGAGCGAGACCCAGTACTTC.

The V gene is TRBV18, the J gene TRBJ1-1; D might be TRBD1 (5 bases). V was pared by 3 bases and J by 1 base, with 12 bases between. This CDR3 comprises 15 residues. Germline V gene sequence: CDR1 KGHSH, CDR2 LQKENI. The CDR3 here is CASSPSRARNTEAFF. CDR3 in DNA: TGTGCCAGCTCACCCTCCAGGGCGAGGAACACTGAAGCTTTCTTT.

The rearrangement uses TRBV6-5 and TRBJ2-5, with 10 bases matching TRBD2. CDR1 and CDR2 from the germline V gene are MNHEY and SVGAGI. Trimming took 2 bases from V and 2 from J; bases not matched to a gene: 2. This CDR3 region has 15 residues. The CDR3, as DNA: TGTGCCAGCAGTTACGGACTAGCGGAGCAAGAGACCCAGTACTTC. Amino acid sequence: CASSYGLAEQETQYF.

The gene calls are TRBV11-3 and TRBJ2-5; 16 bases map to TRBD2. V shed 0 bases and J 5 bases; nucleotides not matched to a gene: 0. The CDR3 spans 16 residues. CDR1 is SGHNT and CDR2 is YENEEA in the germline V gene. In DNA form, the CDR3 reads TGTGCCAGCAGCTTAGAGGGACTAGCGGGAGGGGAGACCCAGTACTTC. It specifies CASSLEGLAGGETQYF.

This clone was counted a single time. The V and J genes are TRBV4-1 and TRBJ2-2, with D possibly TRBD2 on 5 matching bases. Looked up from germline, CDR1 is MGHRA and CDR2 is YSYEKL. The CDR3 totals 16 residues. Between the trimmed V and J ends, which lost 2 bases and 0 bases, there was a span of 10 bases. The CDR3 nucleotides are TGCGCCAGCAGCCAACTACAACTAGCGAACACCGGGGAGCTGTTTTTT. This gives the protein CASSQLQLANTGELFF.

The chain links TRBV30 to TRBJ2-7; 7 bases fit TRBD1. V lost 5 bases, J lost 0 bases, and 1 base stayed unmatched. The CDR3 runs 12 residues. The germline CDR1 and CDR2 sequences are GTSNPN and SVGIG (reference sequence). CDR3 region: CAWGQASYEQYF. CDR3 nucleotides: TGTGCCTGGGGACAGGCCTCCTACGAGCAGTACTTC.

This chain connects TRBV30 to TRBJ1-2; possibly TRBD1 for D (5 bases). V lost 6 bases and J lost 7, with 15 bases in between. Germline V gives CDR1 GTSNPN, CDR2 SVGIG (reference sequence). This CDR3 has 12 amino acids. In DNA, the CDR3 is TGTGCCTGCCTCAACGCCGGGGGTGGCTACACCTTC. Translation: CACLNAGGGYTF.

The CDR3 region has the DNA TGTGCCAGCAGTGATGAGGGATATGGACGGTACACTGAAGCTTTCTTT. This translates into CASSDEGYGRYTEAFF. V usage is TRBV6-1 and J usage is TRBJ1-1, with no clear D. Trimming cost V 3 bases and J 3 bases, with 17 bases left between them. Per germline, CDR1 MNHNS and CDR2 SASEGT. CDR3 length: 16 residues.

The rearrangement uses TRBV7-2 and TRBJ2-5, with 9 bases aligning to TRBD1. CDR1 is SGHTA, CDR2 FQGNSA, per germline. The V and J ends lost 2 bases and 2 bases, in that order; junction bases with no gene match: 3. The CDR3 sequence is 15 residues long. CDR3 DNA: TGTGCCAGCAGCTTACACAGGGGGCTTCAAGAGACCCAGTACTTC. This translates into CASSLHRGLQETQYF.

J is TRBJ2-1 and V is TRBV13; 7 nucleotides match TRBD2. CDR1 and CDR2 from the germline V gene are PRHDT and FYEKMQ (reference sequence). The CDR3 spans 17 residues. V lost 5 bases and J lost 7; bases outside the gene matches: 17. CDR3 protein: CASSPPGGGWGRNEQFF. The CDR3 coding sequence is TGTGCCAGCAGCCCCCCTGGGGGGGGGTGGGGGAGAAATGAGCAGTTCTTC.

The chain carries TRBV7-2 and TRBJ2-1; D call uncertain. The germline gives CDR1 SGHTA, CDR2 FQGNSA. V lost 1 base, J lost 5 bases, and 9 bases lay in between. This CDR3 region has 14 residues. The CDR3 reads CASSLGGRDNEQFF. The CDR3 DNA follows: TGTGCCAGCAGCTTAGGAGGTCGGGACAATGAGCAGTTCTTC.

The genes are TRBV19 and TRBJ2-2; D is undetermined. The CDR3 extends over 15 amino acids. Trimming took 1 base from V and 4 from J, leaving 10 bases between them. The germline CDR1 and CDR2 sequences are LNHDA and SQIVND (reference sequence). The chain's CDR3 is CASSIAVLGTGELFF. The CDR3 DNA is TGTGCCAGTAGTATAGCCGTGCTAGGCACCGGGGAGCTGTTTTTT.

As DNA, the CDR3 is TGCAGCGTTGCACAGGGGGTTCGAACTGAAGCTTTCTTT. The encoded protein is CSVAQGVRTEAFF. This sequence joins TRBV29-1 and TRBJ1-1; 8 bases are a match to TRBD1. Germline assignment: CDR1 SQVTM and CDR2 ANQGSEA. V gave up 4 bases and J gave up 5 bases; unmatched junction bases: 6. The CDR3 totals 13 residues. Complete variable domain (other parts from reference TRBV29-1 and TRBJ1-1): SAVISQKPSRDICQRGTSLTIQCQVDSQVTMMFWYRQQPGQSLTLIATANQGSEATYESGFVIDKFPISRPNLTFSTLTVSNMSPEDSSIYLCSVAQGVRTEAFFGQGTRLTVV.

Comments on this clone: Other DNA sequences of this sample code for an identical CDR3. This chain joins TRBV19 and TRBJ1-5, with D perhaps matching TRBD1 (6 bases). V was pared by 8 bases and J by 7 bases, with 9 bases between. Germline V CDR1 and CDR2: LNHDA, SQIVND (reference sequence). The CDR3 has 11 amino acids. CDR3 sequence (DNA): TGTGCCAGTTCACAGGGCCAGCCCCAGCATTTT. Protein sequence: CASSQGQPQHF.

This rearrangement joins TRBV6-6 to TRBJ2-5; perhaps TRBD2 as D (6 bases). Trimming removed 2 bases from V and 5 bases from J, with 12 bases in between. The CDR3 runs to 14 residues. The V gene's germline CDR1 is MNHNY and CDR2 SVGAGI (reference sequence). The CDR3 bases are TGTGCCAGCAGTTACAAGGAGGGGCGGGAGACCCAGTACTTC. It translates to CASSYKEGRETQYF.

V gene TRBV18 combines with J gene TRBJ1-2; 7 positions match TRBD1. The CDR3 spans 15 residues. The V segment lost 3 bases and the J segment 4 bases; nucleotides outside the gene matches: 8. The germline gives CDR1 KGHSH, CDR2 LQKENI. The CDR3 spells CASSPSEGAGYGYTF. CDR3 nucleotides: TGTGCCAGCTCACCGTCTGAGGGGGCGGGCTATGGCTACACCTTC. The full variable domain, completed using reference TRBV18 and TRBJ1-2, is NAGVMQNPRHLVRRRGQEARLRCSPMKGHSHVYWYRQLPEEGLKFMVYLQKENIIDESGMPKERFSAEFPKEGPSILRIQQVVRGDSAAYFCASSPSEGAGYGYTFGSGTRLTVV.

The CDR3 nucleotides read TGTGCCTGGAGTGTACCAGGGACAGCTCAAGAGACCCAGTACTTC. Translating gives CAWSVPGTAQETQYF. This chain joins TRBV30 and TRBJ2-5; TRBD1 agrees at 7 bases. CDR3 length: 15 amino acids. With 0 bases clipped from V and 2 bases from J, the junction kept 6 bases outside the gene matches. Looked up from germline, CDR1 is GTSNPN and CDR2 is SVGIG (reference sequence).

The chain has TRBV7-6 and TRBJ1-2; tentative D call: TRBD1 (6 bases). The V gene lost 5 bases and the J gene lost 1 base, with 14 bases spanning the gap. CDR3 length equals 15 residues. Germline CDR1 and CDR2: SGHVS and FNYEAQ. The CDR3 DNA reads as TGTGCCAGCAGCCCGAGACAGGAGAGTAACTATGGCTACACCTTC. Translation gives CASSPRQESNYGYTF.

The chain uses TRBV4-1 and TRBJ2-1; TRBD2 might be the D (5 bases). Deletions cut 3 bases from V and 5 bases from J, with 11 bases between. The CDR3 has 14 residues. Germline values: CDR1 MGHRA, CDR2 YSYEKL. The CDR3: CASSHKTGNNEQFF. The CDR3 DNA reads as TGCGCCAGCAGCCACAAGACGGGGAACAATGAGCAGTTCTTC.

This clone was seen just once. The chain uses TRBV25-1 and TRBJ1-4; 9 nucleotides agree with TRBD1. This CDR3 spans 15 amino acids. Trimming took 5 bases from V and 6 from J; bases not matched to a gene: 7. Germline-derived CDR1 and CDR2 are MGHDK and SYGVNS. CDR3 in amino acids: CASSPTTGGYEKLFF. CDR3 DNA: TGTGCCAGCAGTCCAACGACAGGGGGTTATGAAAAACTGTTTTTT. Full variable domain (missing parts from reference TRBV25-1 and TRBJ1-4): EADIYQTPRYLVIGTGKKITLECSQTMGHDKMYWYQQDPGMELHLIHYSYGVNSTEKGDLSSESTVSRIRTEHFPLTLESARPSHTSQYLCASSPTTGGYEKLFFGSGTQLSVL.

The chain is built from TRBV6-2 or TRBV6-3 and TRBJ1-1; D is ambiguous. Germline CDR1 is MNHEY and CDR2 is SVGEGT. CDR3 size: 14 residues. V was trimmed by 4 bases and J by 1 base, leaving 10 bases between them. The CDR3, as DNA: TGTGCCAGCAGTTCTACGACTGGGAACACTGAAGCTTTCTTT. Amino acids: CASSSTTGNTEAFF.

The rearrangement links TRBV11-2 to TRBJ2-3, with a tentative D call TRBD2 (6 bases). Per germline, CDR1 SGHAT and CDR2 FQNNGV. CDR3 length: 15 amino acids. V gave up 2 bases and J gave up 4 bases, with 13 bases separating them. CDR3 bases: TGTGCCAGCAGCTTATTCTCAGGAGGGTCAGATACGCAGTATTTT. Amino acids: CASSLFSGGSDTQYF.

This clone came up a few times. The chain combines TRBV5-1 with TRBJ1-1; 7 bases map to TRBD1. J gave up 7 bases and V 4 bases, and 10 bases lay outside the gene matches. The CDR3 covers 14 residues. Germline CDR1 reads SGHRS; CDR2 reads YFSETQ. CDR3 nucleotide sequence: TGCGCCAGCAGCCAGGGACAGAGGGGTATTGAAGCTTTCTTT. Translated, it gives CASSQGQRGIEAFF.

The chain employs TRBV4-3 and TRBJ1-5; D might be TRBD1 (6 bases). Germline V gives CDR1 LGHNA, CDR2 YSLEER. This CDR3 has 15 amino acids. V lost 0 bases and J 4 bases, leaving 10 bases between the germline ends. The CDR3 nucleotides read TGCGCCAGCAGCCAAGATCCCACAGGGAATCAGCCCCAGCATTTT. This gives the protein CASSQDPTGNQPQHF.